The T cell receptor (beta chain) described here comes from a study of T cells in Graves' hyperthyroidism and ophthalmopathy. Pregnant or lactating patients were excluded, as were those with uncontrolled infection or other autoimmune disease. Diagnoses were established using clinical symptoms, serum thyroxine and TRAb, thyroid ultrasound and orbital computed tomography. The authors took PBMCs from over 8.5 ml fresh peripheral blood. General study results and limits: A model using 13 V-J features told ophthalmopathy apart from stable hyperthyroidism.

This clonotype was seen ten or more times. The antigen remains undetermined. TCR beta CDR3 region amplification was performed from RNA transcripts. In the first-round RT-PCR of the TCR CDR3, the HTBI primer set was used. TCRdb passed the multiplex PCR reads through MiXCR, listing each CDR3 protein once. The sample includes 300,000 to 350,000 distinct CDR3 sequences, roughly 17% of them seen just once. Germline V gene sequence: CDR1 LGHDT, CDR2 YNNKEL (reference sequence). This CDR3 is built from 15 residues. With 1 base removed from V and 2 bases from J, the gap between germline ends came to 11 bases. The source of this sequence is a man aged 25-40 years with Graves' hyperthyroidism. The rearrangement joins TRBV3-1 to TRBJ1-1, with D hard to call. The specimen was blood. CDR3 amino acids: CASSQVSTVNTEAFF. The CDR3 DNA sequence: TGTGCCAGCAGCCAAGTTAGTACTGTCAACACTGAAGCTTTCTTT.